This T cell receptor (beta chain) comes out of a study of blood T cell repertoires in COVID-19. About the study: PBMCs, B-cell-depleted T cells, or T cells provided the cDNA or gDNA that made up the material.

Here immunoSEQ multiplex PCR was the method, and the copy in TCRdb shows in-frame clones only, minus some. Of 200,000 to 250,000 clones listed, about 83% were seen once; the top ten hold 4.8%. The CDR3 has 17 amino acids. Trimming stripped 3 bases from V and 3 bases from J, with 20 bases between. Germline CDR1 reads LGHDT; CDR2 reads YNNKEL (reference sequence). The TCR comes from a woman between 50 and 59 years old who had been exposed to COVID-19. The V and J genes are TRBV3-1 (or the pseudogene TRBV3-2) and TRBJ2-5, with D maybe TRBD1 (6 bases). Sequences were obtained from PBMCs or T cells enriched from blood (not recorded which). Here the CDR3 reads CASSQTAGTSRKETQYF. As DNA, the CDR3 is TGTGCCAGCAGCCAGACAGCAGGGACATCTCGAAAAGAGACCCAGTACTTC.